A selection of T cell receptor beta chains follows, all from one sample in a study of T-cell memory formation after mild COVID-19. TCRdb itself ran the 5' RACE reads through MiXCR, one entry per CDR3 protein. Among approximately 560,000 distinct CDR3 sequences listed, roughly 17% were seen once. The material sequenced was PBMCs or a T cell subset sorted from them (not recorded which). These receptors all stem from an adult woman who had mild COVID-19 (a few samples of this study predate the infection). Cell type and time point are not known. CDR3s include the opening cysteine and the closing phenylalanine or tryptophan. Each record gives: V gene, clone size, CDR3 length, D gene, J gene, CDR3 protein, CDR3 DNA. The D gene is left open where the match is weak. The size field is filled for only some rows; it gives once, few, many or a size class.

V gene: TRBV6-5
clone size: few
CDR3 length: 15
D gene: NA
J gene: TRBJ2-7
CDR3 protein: CASSYGTRRFVGQYF
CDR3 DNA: TGTGCCAGCAGTTACGGTACGCGTAGGTTCGTCGGGCAGTACTTC

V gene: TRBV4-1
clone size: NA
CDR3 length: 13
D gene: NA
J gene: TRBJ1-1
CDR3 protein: CASSRRDSGEAFF
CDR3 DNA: TGCGCCAGCAGCCGTCGGGACTCCGGAGAAGCTTTCTTT

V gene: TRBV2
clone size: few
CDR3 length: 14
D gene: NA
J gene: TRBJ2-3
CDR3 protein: CASRPTGEADTQYF
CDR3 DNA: TGTGCCAGCAGGCCAACAGGGGAGGCAGATACGCAGTATTTT

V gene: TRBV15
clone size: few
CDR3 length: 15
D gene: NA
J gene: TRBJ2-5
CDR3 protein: CATSRYKGEQETQYF
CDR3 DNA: TGTGCCACCAGCAGATATAAGGGGGAGCAAGAGACCCAGTACTTC

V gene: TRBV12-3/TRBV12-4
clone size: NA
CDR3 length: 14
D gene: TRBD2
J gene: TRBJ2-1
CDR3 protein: CATLPGLVPNEQFF
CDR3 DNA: TGTGCCACCCTCCCGGGACTAGTCCCCAATGAGCAGTTCTTC

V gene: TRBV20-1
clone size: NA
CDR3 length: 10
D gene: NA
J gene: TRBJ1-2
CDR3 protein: CATSNYGYTF
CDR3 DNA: TGCGCAACATCTAACTATGGCTACACCTTC

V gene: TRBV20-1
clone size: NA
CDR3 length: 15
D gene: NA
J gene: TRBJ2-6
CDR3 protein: CSASRTDSGANVLTF
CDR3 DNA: TGCAGTGCTAGTCGGACGGACTCTGGGGCCAACGTCCTGACTTTC

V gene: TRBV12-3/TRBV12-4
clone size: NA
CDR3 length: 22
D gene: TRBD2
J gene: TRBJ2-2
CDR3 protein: CASSFPGLEKSLAGGNTGELFF
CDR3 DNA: TGTGCCAGCAGTTTCCCGGGACTAGAAAAGAGTCTAGCGGGGGGTAACACCGGGGAGCTGTTTTTT

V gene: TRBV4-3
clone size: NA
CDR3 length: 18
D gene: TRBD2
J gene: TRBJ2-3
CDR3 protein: CASSLTWTSGTAADTQYF
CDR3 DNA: TGCGCCAGCAGCCTAACGTGGACTAGCGGGACTGCCGCAGATACGCAGTATTTT

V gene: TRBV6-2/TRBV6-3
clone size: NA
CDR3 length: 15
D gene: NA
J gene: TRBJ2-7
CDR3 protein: CASSYSYPPPYEQYF
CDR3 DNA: TGTGCCAGCAGTTACTCATACCCACCGCCGTACGAGCAGTACTTC

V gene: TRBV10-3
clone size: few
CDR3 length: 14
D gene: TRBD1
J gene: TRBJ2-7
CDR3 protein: CAISTGSSVYEQYF
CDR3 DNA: TGTGCCATTTCGACAGGGTCAAGTGTCTACGAGCAGTACTTC

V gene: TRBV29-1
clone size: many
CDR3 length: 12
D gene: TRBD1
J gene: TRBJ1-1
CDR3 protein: CSGSTGITEAFF
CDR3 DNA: TGCAGCGGTTCGACAGGGATCACTGAAGCTTTCTTT

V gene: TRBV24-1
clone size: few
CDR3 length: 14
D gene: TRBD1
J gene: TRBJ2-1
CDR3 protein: CATSDPQGTNEQFF
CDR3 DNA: TGTGCCACCAGTGACCCACAGGGGACCAATGAGCAGTTCTTC

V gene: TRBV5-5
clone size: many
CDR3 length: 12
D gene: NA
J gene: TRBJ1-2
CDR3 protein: CASSLATVVGTF
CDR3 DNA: TGTGCCAGCAGCTTGGCCACAGTGGTCGGCACCTTC

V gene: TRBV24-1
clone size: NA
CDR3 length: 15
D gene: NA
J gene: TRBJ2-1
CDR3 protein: CATSDKGQGYNEQFF
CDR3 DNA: TGTGCCACCAGTGATAAAGGGCAGGGCTACAATGAGCAGTTCTTC

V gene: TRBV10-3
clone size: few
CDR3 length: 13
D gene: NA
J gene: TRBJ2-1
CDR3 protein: CAISESRENEQFF
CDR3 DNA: TGTGCCATCAGTGAGTCACGCGAAAATGAGCAGTTCTTC

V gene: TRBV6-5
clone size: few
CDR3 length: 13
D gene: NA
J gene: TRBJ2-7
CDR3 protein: CASSYSGWSEQYF
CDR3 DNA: TGTGCCAGCAGTTACTCAGGTTGGTCCGAGCAGTACTTC

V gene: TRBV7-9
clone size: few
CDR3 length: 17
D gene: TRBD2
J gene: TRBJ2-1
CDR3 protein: CASSLSFAGGSYNEQFF
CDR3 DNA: TGTGCCAGCAGCTTATCGTTTGCGGGGGGGTCCTACAATGAGCAGTTCTTC

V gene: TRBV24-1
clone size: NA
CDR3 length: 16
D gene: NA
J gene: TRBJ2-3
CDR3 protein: CATSERQPQGTDTQYF
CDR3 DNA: TGTGCCACCAGTGAAAGGCAGCCCCAGGGCACAGATACGCAGTATTTT

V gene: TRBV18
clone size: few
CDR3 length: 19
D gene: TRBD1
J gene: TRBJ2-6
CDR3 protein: CASSPPGTGGAKGANVLTF
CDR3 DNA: TGTGCCAGCTCACCACCGGGGACAGGGGGCGCGAAAGGGGCCAACGTCCTGACTTTC

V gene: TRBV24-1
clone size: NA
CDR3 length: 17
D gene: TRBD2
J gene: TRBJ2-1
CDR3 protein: CATSDPPSGRAYNEQFF
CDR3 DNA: TGTGCCACCAGTGATCCCCCTAGCGGGAGGGCCTACAATGAGCAGTTCTTC

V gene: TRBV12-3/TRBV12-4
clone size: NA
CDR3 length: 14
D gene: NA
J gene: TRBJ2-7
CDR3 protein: CASRGSDPPYEQYF
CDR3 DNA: TGTGCCAGCAGGGGCTCGGACCCCCCCTACGAGCAGTACTTC

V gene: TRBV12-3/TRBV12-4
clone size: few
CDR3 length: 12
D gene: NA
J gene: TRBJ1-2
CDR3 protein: CASSLDAYGYTF
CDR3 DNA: TGTGCCAGCAGTTTGGATGCTTATGGCTACACCTTC

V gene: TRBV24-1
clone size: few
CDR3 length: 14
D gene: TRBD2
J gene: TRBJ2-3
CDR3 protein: CATSGASGADTQYF
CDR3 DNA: TGTGCCACCAGTGGGGCTAGCGGGGCAGATACGCAGTATTTT

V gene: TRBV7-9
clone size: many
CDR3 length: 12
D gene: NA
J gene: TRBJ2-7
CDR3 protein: CASSLGGSEQYF
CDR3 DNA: TGCGCCAGCAGCTTGGGTGGATCCGAGCAGTACTTC

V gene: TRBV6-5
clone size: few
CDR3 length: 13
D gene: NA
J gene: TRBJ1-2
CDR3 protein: CASSDRDADGYTF
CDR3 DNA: TGTGCCAGCAGTGACCGGGACGCGGATGGCTACACCTTC

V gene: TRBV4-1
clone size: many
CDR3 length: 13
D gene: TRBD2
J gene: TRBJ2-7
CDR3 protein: CASSQGLAYEQYF
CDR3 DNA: TGTGCCAGCAGCCAAGGACTAGCCTACGAGCAGTACTTC

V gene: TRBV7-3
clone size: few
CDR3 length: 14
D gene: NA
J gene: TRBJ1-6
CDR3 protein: CASNHRRKNSPLHF
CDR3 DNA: TGTGCCAGCAACCACAGGCGAAAGAACTCACCCCTCCACTTT

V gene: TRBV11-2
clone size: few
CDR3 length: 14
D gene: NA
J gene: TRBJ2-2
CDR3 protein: CASSLASTTGELFF
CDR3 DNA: TGTGCCAGCAGCTTGGCCAGCACCACCGGGGAGCTGTTTTTT

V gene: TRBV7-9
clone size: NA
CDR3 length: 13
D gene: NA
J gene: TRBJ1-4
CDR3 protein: CASRQQLNEKLFF
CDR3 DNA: TGTGCCAGCAGGCAACAGCTAAATGAAAAACTGTTTTTT

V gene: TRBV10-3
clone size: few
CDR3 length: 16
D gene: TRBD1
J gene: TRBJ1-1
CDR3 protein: CAISDGGQGAGTEAFF
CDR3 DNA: TGTGCCATCAGTGATGGGGGACAGGGGGCAGGTACTGAAGCTTTCTTT

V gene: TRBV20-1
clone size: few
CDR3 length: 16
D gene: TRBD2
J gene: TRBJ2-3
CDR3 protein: CSATPLAGGSTDTQYF
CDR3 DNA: TGCAGTGCTACCCCACTAGCGGGAGGGAGCACAGATACGCAGTATTTT